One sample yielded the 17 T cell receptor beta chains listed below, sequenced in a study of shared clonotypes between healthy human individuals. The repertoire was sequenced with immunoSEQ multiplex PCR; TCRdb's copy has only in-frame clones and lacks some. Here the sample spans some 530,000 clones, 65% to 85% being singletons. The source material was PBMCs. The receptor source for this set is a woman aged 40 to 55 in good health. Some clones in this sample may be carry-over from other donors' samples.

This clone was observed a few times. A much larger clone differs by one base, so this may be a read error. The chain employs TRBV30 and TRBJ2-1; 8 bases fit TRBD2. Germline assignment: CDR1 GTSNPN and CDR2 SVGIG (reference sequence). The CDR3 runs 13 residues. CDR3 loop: CAGTRGVGNERFF. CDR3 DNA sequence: TGTGCCGGGACTAGGGGCGTTGGGAATGAGCGGTTCTTC.

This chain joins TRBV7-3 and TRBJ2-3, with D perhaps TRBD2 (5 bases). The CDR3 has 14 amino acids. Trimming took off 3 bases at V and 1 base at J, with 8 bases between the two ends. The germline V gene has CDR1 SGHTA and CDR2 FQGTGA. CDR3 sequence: CASSFGVGTDTQYF. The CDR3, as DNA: TGTGCCAGCAGCTTCGGGGTTGGCACAGATACGCAGTATTTT.

The CDR3 nucleotides read TGTGCTAGTGGCCCTGGTGGGGGTTGGAACACCGGGGAGCTGTTTTTT. Translating gives CASGPGGGWNTGELFF. The rearrangement joins TRBV12-5 to TRBJ2-2; D is perhaps TRBD1 or TRBD2 (5 bases each). From germline, CDR1 is LGHNT and CDR2 FRNRAP. Trimming removed 6 bases from V and 1 base from J, with 15 bases in between. The CDR3 totals 16 residues.

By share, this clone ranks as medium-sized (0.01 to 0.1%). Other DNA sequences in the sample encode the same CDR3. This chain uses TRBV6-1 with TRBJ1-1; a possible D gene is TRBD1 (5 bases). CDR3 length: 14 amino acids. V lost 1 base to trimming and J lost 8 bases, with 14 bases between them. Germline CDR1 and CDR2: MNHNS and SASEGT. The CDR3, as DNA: TGTGCCAGCAGTGAAGGGGAGGAGACAGCGGAAGCTTTCTTT. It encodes CASSEGEETAEAFF.

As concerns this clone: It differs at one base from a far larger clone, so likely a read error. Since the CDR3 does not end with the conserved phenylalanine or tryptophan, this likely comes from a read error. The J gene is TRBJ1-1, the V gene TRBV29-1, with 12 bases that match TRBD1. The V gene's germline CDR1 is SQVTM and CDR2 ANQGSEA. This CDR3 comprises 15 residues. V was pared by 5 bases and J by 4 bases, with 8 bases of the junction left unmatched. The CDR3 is CSVSPVGQGATEAFS. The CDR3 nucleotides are TGCAGCGTTTCCCCCGTGGGACAGGGGGCCACTGAAGCTTTCTCT.

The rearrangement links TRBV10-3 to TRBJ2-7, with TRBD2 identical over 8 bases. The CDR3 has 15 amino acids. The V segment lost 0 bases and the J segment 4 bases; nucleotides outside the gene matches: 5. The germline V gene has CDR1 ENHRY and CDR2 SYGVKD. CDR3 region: CAISESGVAGYEQYF. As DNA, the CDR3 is TGTGCCATCAGTGAGTCCGGGGTAGCGGGGTACGAGCAGTACTTC.

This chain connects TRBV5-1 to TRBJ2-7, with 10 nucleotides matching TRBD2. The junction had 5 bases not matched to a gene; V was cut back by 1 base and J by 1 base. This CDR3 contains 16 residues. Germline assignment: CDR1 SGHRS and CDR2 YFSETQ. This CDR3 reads CASSLMGAGGSYEQYF. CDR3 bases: TGCGCCAGCAGCTTGATGGGAGCGGGAGGGTCCTACGAGCAGTACTTC. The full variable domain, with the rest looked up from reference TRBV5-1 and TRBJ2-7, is KAGVTQTPRYLIKTRGQQVTLSCSPISGHRSVSWYQQTPGQGLQFLFEYFSETQRNKGNFPGRFSGRQFSNSRSEMNVSTLELGDSALYLCASSLMGAGGSYEQYFGPGTRLTVT.

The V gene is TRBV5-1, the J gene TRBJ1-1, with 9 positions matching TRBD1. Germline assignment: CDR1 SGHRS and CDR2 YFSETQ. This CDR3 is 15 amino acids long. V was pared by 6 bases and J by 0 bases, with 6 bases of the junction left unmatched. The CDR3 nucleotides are TGCGCCAGCAAAACCGGGACAGGGATGAACACTGAAGCTTTCTTT. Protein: CASKTGTGMNTEAFF.

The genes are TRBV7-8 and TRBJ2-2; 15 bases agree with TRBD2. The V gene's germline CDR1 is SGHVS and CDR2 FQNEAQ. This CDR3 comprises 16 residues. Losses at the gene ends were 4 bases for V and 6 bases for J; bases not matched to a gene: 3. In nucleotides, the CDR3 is TGTGCCAGCAGCTCTGGACTAGCGGGAGGGTCCGGGGAGCTGTTTTTT. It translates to CASSSGLAGGSGELFF.

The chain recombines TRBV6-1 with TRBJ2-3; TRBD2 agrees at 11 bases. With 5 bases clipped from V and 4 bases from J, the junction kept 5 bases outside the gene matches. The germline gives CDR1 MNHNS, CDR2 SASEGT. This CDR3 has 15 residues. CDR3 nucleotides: TGTGCCAGCAGTAAACTAGCGGGAGTGGCAGATACGCAGTATTTT. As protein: CASSKLAGVADTQYF.

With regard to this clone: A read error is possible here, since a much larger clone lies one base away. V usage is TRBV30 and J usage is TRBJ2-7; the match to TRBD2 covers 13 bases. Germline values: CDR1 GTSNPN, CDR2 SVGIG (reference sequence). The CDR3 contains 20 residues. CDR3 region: CACSAAAGWGLAGITYEQYF. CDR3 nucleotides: TGTGCCTGTAGTGCCGCTGCAGGGTGGGGACTAGCGGGAATAACCTACGAGCAGTACTTC.

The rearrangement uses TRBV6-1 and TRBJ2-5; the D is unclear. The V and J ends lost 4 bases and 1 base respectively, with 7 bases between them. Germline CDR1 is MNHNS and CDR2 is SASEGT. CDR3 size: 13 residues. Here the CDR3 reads CASSAITQETQYF. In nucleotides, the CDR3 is TGTGCCAGCAGTGCCATAACCCAAGAGACCCAGTACTTC.

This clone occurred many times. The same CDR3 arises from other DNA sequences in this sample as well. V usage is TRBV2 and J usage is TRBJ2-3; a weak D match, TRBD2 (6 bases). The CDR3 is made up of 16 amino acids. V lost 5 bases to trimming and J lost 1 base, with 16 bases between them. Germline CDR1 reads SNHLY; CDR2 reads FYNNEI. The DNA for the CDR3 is TGTGCCAGCAGTCCCCTGGGGGGACGGGGCACAGATACGCAGTATTTT. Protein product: CASSPLGGRGTDTQYF.

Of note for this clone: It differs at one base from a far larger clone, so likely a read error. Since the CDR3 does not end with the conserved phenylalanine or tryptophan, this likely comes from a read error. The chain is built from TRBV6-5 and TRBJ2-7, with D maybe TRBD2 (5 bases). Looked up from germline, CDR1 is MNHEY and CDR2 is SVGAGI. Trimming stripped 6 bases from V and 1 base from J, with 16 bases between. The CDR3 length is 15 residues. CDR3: CASSVSTDSSYEQYL. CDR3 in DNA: TGTGCCAGCAGCGTCTCTACGGACTCATCCTACGAGCAGTACCTC.

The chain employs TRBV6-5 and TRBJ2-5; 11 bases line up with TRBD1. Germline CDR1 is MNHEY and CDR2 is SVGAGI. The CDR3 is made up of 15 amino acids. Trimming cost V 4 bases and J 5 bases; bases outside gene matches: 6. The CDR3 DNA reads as TGTGCCAGCAGTTCCGGACAGGGGGCCGGTGAGACCCAGTACTTC. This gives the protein CASSSGQGAGETQYF.

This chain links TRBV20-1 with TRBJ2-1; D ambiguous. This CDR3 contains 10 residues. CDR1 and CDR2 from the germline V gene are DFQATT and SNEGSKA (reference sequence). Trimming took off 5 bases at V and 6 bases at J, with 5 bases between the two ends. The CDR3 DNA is TGCAGTGCTCCGCGCAATGAGCAGTTCTTC. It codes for CSAPRNEQFF.

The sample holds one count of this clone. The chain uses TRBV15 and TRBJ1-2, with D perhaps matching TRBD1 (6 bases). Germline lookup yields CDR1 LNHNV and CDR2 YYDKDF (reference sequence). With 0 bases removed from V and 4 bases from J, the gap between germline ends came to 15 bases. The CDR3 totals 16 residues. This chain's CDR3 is CATSRDRQGLAYGYTF. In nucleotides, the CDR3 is TGTGCCACCAGCAGAGATCGGCAGGGGTTGGCCTATGGCTACACCTTC.